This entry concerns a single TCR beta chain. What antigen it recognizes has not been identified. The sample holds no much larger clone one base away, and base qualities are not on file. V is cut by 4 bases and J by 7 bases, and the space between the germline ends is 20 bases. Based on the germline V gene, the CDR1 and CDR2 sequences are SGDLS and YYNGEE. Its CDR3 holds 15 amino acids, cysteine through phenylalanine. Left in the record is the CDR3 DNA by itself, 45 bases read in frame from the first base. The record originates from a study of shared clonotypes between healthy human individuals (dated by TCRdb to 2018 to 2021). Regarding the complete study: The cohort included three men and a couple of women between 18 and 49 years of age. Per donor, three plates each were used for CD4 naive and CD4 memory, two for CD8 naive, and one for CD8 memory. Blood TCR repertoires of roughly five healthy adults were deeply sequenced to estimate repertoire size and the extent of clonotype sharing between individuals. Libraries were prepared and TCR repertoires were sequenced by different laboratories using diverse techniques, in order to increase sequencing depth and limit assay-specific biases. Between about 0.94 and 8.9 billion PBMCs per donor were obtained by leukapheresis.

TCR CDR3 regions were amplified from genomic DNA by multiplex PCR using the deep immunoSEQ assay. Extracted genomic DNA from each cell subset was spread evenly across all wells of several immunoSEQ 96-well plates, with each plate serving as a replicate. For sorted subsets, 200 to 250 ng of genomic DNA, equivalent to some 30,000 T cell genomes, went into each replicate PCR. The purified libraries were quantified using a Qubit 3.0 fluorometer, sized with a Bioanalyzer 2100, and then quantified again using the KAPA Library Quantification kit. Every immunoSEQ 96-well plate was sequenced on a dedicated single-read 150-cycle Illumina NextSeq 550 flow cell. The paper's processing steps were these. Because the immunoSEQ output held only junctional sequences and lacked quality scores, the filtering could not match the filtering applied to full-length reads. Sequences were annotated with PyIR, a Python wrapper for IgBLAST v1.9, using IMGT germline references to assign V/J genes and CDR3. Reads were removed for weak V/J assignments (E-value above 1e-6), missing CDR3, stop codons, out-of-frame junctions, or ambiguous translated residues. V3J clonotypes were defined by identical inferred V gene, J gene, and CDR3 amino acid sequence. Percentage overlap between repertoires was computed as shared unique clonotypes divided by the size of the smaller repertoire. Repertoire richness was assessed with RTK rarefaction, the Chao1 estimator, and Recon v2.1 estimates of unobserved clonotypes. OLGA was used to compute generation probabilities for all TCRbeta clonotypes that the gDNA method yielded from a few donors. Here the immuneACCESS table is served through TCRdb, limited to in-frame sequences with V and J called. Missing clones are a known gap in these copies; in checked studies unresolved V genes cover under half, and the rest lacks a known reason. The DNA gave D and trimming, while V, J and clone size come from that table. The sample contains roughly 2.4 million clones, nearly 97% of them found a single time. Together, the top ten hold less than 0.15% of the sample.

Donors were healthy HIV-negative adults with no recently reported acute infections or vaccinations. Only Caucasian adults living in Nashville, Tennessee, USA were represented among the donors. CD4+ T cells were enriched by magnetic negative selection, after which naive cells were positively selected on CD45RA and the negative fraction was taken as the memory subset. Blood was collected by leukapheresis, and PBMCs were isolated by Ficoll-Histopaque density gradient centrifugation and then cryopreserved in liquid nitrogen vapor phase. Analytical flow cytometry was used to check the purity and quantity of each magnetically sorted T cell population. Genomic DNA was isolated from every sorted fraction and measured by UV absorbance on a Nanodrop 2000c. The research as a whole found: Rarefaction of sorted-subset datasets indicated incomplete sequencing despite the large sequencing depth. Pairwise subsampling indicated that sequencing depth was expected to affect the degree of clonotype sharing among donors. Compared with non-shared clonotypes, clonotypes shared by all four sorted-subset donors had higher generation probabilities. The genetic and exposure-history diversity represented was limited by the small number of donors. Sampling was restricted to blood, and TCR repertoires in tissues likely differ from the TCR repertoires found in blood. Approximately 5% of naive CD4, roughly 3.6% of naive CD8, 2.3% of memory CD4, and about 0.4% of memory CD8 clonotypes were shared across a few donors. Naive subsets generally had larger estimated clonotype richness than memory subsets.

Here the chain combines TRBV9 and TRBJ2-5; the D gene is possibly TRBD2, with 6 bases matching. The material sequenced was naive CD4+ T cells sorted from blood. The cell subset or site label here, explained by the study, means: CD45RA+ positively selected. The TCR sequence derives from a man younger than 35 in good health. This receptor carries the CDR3 CASSWGEAPMRTQYF. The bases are TGTGCCAGCAGCTGGGGGGAGGCCCCAATGAGGACCCAGTACTTC.